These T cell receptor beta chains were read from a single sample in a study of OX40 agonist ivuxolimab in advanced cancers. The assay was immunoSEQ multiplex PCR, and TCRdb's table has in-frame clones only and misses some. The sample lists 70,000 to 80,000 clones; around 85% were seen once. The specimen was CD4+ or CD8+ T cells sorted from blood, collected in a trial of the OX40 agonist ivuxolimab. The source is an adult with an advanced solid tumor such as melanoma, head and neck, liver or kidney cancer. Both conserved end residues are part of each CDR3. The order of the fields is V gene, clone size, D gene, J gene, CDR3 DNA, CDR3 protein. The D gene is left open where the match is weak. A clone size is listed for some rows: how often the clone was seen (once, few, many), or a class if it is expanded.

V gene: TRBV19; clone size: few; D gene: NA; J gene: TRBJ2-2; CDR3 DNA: TGTGCCAGTAGCACCGGGACACTTGACACCGGGGAGCTGTTTTTT; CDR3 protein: CASSTGTLDTGELFF
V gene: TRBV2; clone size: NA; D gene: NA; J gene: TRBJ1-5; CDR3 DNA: TGTGCCAGCAGTGAAAGGGGGTTTGGAGACAATCAGCCCCAGCATTTT; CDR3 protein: CASSERGFGDNQPQHF
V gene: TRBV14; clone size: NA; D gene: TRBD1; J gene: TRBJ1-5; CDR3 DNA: TGTGCCAGCAGCCTCATTTCCGGGACAGAAAATCAGCCCCAGCATTTT; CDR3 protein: CASSLISGTENQPQHF
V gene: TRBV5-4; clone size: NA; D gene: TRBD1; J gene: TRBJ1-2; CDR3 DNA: TGTGCCAGCAGCCGCTTGGGGGACAGGGGCACCTATGGCTACACCTTC; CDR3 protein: CASSRLGDRGTYGYTF
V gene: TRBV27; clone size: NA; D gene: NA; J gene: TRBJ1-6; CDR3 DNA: TGTGCCAGCAGTTTATTCGCAGGGGCAGATTCACCCCTCCACTTT; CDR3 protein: CASSLFAGADSPLHF
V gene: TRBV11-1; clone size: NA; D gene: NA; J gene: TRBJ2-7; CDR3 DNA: TGTGCCAGCAGCACCACAGACGAGCAGTACTTC; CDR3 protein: CASSTTDEQYF
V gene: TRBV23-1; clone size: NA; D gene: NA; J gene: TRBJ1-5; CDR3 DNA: TGCGCCAGCAGTCAATTGGCAGGTTATAGCAATCAGCCCCAGCATTTT; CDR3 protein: CASSQLAGYSNQPQHF
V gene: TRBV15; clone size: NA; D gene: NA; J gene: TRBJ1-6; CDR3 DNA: TGTGCCACCAGCACCAGAATAGGGGTCAATTCACCCCTCCACTTT; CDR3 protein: CATSTRIGVNSPLHF
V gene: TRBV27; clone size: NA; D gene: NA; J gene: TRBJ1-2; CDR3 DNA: TGTGCCAGCAGTTTAAAGGGTCGAGGGGGCTACACCTTC; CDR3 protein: CASSLKGRGGYTF
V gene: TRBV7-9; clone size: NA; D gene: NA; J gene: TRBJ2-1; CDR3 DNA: TGTGCCAGCAGCGACAATGAGCAGTTCTTC; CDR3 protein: CASSDNEQFF
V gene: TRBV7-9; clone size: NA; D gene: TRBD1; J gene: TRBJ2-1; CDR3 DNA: TGTGCCAGCAACATTCAACAGGGGTCTGGTGAGCAGTTCTTC; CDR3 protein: CASNIQQGSGEQFF
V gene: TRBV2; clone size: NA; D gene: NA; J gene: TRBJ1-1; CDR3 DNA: TGTGCCAGCAGTGTTATCGGGTCCGGAGCTTTCTTT; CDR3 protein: CASSVIGSGAFF
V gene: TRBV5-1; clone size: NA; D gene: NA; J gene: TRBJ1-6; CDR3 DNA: TGCGCCAGCAGCTTGCCGTCAGGGGATTCACCCCTCCACTTT; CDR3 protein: CASSLPSGDSPLHF
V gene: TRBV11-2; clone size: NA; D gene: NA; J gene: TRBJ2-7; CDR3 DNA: TGTGCCAGCAGCCTTCGAGAAGGGTTGGGATACGAGCAGTACTTC; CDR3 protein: CASSLREGLGYEQYF
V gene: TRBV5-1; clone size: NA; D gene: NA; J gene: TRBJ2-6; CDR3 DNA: TGCGCCAGCAGCCAGAACCCAGGGTCTGGGGCCAACGTCCTGACTTTC; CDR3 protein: CASSQNPGSGANVLTF
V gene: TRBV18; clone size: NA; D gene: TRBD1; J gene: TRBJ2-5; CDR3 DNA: TGTGCCAGCTCACCAACCTGGACAGGGCAAGAGACCCAGTACTTC; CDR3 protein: CASSPTWTGQETQYF
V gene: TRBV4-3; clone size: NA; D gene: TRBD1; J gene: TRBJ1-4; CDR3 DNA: TGCGCCAGCAGCCAAGCGAATTCCGGGACAGGAGGGGAAAAACTGTTTTTT; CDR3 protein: CASSQANSGTGGEKLFF
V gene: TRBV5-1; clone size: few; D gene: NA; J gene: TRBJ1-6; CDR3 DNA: TGCGCCAGCAGCCTGACCGGGACATCTAATTCACCCCTCCACTTT; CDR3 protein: CASSLTGTSNSPLHF
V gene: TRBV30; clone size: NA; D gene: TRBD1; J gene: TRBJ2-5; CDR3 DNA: TGTGCCTGGAGTAGACCACAGGGGGTACAAGAGACCCAGTACTTC; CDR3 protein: CAWSRPQGVQETQYF
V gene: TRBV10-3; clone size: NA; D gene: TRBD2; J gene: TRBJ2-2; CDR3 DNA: TGTGCCATCGGACGGACTAGCGGGAGTAGCACCGGGGAGCTGTTTTTT; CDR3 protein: CAIGRTSGSSTGELFF
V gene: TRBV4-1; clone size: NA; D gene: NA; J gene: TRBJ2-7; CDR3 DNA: TGCGCCAGCAGCTTACTAGGGGACGAGCAGTACTTC; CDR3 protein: CASSLLGDEQYF
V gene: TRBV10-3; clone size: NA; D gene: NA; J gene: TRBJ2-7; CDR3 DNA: TGTGCCATCAAACCCCAGGGTTACGAGCAGTACTTC; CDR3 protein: CAIKPQGYEQYF
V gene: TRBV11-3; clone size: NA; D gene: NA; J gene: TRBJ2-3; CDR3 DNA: TGTGCCAGCAGCTTAGAGTGGGGGGTTGGCACAGATACGCAGTATTTT; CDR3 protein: CASSLEWGVGTDTQYF
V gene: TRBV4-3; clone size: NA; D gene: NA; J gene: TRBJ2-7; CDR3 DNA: TGCGCCAGCAGCCAAGGGGGGCCGGGCGCCTACGAGCAGTACTTC; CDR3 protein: CASSQGGPGAYEQYF
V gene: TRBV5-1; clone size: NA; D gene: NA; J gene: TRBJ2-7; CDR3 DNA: TGCGCCAGCAGCTTAAACTCTCAGAGCAACGAGCAGTACTTC; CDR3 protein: CASSLNSQSNEQYF
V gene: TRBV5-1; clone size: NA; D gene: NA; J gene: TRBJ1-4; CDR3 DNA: TGCGCCAGCAGCTTGGAAGCAACTAATGAAAAACTGTTTTTT; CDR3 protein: CASSLEATNEKLFF
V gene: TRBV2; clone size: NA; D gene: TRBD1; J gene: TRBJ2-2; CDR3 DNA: TGTGCCAGCAGTCTGACAGGGGACACCGGGGAGCTGTTTTTT; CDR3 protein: CASSLTGDTGELFF
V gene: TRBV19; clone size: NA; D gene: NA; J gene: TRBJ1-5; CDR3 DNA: TGTGCCAGTAGACTGGACGGAAATCAGCCCCAGCATTTT; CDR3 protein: CASRLDGNQPQHF
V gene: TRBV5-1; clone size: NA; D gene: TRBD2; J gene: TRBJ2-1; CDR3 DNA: TGCGCCAGCAGCTTGGTAGCTAGCGGGAGCGGGCGGGATGAGCAGTTCTTC; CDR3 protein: CASSLVASGSGRDEQFF
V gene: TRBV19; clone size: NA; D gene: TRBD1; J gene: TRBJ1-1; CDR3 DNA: TGTGCCACGAGACTGACAGGGGGCCACACTGAAGCTTTCTTT; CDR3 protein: CATRLTGGHTEAFF
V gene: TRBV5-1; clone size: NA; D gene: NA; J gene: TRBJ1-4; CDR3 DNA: TGCGCCAGCAAACAGGACGCGTCTAATGAAAAACTGTTTTTT; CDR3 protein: CASKQDASNEKLFF
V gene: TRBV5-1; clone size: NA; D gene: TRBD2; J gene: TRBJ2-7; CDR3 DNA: TGCGCCAGCAGCTTTGGGCTAGCGGGACGGGAGCAGTACTTC; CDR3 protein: CASSFGLAGREQYF
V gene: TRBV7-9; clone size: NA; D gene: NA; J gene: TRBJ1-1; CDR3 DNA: TGTGCCAGCAGCTGGGGACCGAACACTGAAGCTTTCTTT; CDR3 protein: CASSWGPNTEAFF
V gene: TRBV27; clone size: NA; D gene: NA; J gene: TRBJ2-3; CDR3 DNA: TGTGCCAGCAGTCCCCAACCTGGAGATACGCAGTATTTT; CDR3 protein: CASSPQPGDTQYF
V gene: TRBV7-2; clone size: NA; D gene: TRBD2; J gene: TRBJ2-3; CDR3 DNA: TGTGCCAGCAGCCTAACGGCTGTCTTAGCGGGAGGGCCAGGTGATACGCAGTATTTT; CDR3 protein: CASSLTAVLAGGPGDTQYF
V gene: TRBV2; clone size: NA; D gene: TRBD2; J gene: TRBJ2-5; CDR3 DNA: TGTGCCAGCGGTCGCGGGGGGGCCCCTGAGACCCAGTACTTC; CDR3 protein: CASGRGGAPETQYF
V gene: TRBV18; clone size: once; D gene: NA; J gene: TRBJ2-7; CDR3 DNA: TGTGCCAGCTCAGCCACCGGGTACAGGGTCTCCTACGAGCAGTACTTC; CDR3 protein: CASSATGYRVSYEQYF
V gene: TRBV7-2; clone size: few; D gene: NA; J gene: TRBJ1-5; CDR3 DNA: TGTGCCAGCAGCAAAACCTATGACGAGCCCCAGCATTTT; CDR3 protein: CASSKTYDEPQHF
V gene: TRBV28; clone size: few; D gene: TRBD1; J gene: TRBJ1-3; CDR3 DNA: TGTGCCAGCAGTTCCGGATTATCGACAGGGACGTCCATATATTTT; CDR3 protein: CASSSGLSTGTSIYF
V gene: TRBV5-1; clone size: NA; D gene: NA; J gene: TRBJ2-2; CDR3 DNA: TGCGCCAGCAGCTGGCCGGGGGTCACTAACACCGGGGAGCTGTTTTTT; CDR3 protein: CASSWPGVTNTGELFF
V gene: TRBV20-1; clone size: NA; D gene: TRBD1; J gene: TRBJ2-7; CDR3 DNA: TGCAGTGCTGAGTCAGGGGGCGAGCAGTACTTC; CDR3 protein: CSAESGGEQYF
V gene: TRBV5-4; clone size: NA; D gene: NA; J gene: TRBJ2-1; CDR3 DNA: TGTGCCAGCAGCCCTTTTATTCCGAGCTCCTACAATGAGCAGTTCTTC; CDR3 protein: CASSPFIPSSYNEQFF
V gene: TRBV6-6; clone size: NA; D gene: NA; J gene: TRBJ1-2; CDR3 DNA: TGTGCCAGCAGATCGTGGAGCGGTAACTATGGCTACACCTTC; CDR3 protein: CASRSWSGNYGYTF
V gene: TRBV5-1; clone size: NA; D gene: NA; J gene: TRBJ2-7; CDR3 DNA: TGCGCCAGCAGCTTAATAGGTGGAGGTCAAAGGGACGAGCAGTACTTC; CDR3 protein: CASSLIGGGQRDEQYF
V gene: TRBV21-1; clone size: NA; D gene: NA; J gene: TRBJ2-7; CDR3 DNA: TGTGCCAGCAGCAAAGGAATACCGGAGCAGTACTTC; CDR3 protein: CASSKGIPEQYF
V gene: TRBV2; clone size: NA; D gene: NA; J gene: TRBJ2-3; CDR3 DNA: TGTGCCAGCAGTGCGAGGGCAGGCACAGATACGCAGTATTTT; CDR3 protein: CASSARAGTDTQYF
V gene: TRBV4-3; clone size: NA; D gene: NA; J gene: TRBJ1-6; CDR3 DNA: TGCGCCAGCAGCGGGACCGGGTCGACGAGTTTCGGTTCACCCCTCCACTTT; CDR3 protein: CASSGTGSTSFGSPLHF
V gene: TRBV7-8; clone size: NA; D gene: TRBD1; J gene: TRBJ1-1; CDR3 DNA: TGTGCCAGCAGCTTGGGGACAGGGAACACTGAAGCTTTCTTT; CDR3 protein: CASSLGTGNTEAFF
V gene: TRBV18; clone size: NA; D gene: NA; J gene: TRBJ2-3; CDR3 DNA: TGTGCCAGCTCACCGGCGGCAACAGATACGCAGTATTTT; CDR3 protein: CASSPAATDTQYF
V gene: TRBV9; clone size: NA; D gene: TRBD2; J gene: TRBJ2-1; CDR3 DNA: TGTGCCAGCAGCGCGAGCTCTAGCGGGAGCTCCTACAATGAGCAGTTCTTC; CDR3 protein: CASSASSSGSSYNEQFF
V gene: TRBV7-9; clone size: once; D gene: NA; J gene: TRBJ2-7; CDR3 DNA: TGTGCCAGCAGCTGGGGGAATGGGGTCGAGCAGTACTTC; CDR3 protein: CASSWGNGVEQYF
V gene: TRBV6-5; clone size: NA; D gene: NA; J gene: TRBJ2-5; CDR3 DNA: TGTGCCAGCAGTTACCTCTCGGGGACCCAGTACTTC; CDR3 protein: CASSYLSGTQYF
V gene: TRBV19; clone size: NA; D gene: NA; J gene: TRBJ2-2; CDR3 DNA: TGTGCCAGTAGTACCGGGACCGGGGAGCTGTTTTTT; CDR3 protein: CASSTGTGELFF
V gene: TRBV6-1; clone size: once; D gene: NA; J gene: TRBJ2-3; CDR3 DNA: TGTGCCAGCAGTGAAGCTCTTGCGGGCGCCGCCTTGGCGCAGTATTTT; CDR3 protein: CASSEALAGAALAQYF
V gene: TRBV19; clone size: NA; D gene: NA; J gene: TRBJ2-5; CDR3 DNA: TGTGCCAGTAGTATACCTCTTACGGAGACCCAGTACTTC; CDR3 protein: CASSIPLTETQYF
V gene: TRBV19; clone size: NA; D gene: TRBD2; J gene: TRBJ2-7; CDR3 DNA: TGTGCCAGTAGGACTAGCGGGAGCTCCTACGAGCAGTACTTC; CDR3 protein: CASRTSGSSYEQYF
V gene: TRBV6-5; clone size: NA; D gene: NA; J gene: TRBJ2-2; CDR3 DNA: TGTGCCAGCAGCACTTCAAACACCGGGGAGCTGTTTTTT; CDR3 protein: CASSTSNTGELFF
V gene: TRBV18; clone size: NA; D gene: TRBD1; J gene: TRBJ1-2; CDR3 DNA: TGTGCCAGCTCACTAGGACAGGGGATGAGAAAAGTTGGCTACACCTTC; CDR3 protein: CASSLGQGMRKVGYTF
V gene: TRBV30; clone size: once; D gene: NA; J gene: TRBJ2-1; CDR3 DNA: TGTGCCTGGAGCGGAGGGACGAACAATGAGCAGTTCTTC; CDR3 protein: CAWSGGTNNEQFF